This T cell receptor beta chain was sequenced during a study of blood T cell repertoires in COVID-19 (dated by TCRdb to the early 2020s). As for the study more broadly: Samples covering the acute and convalescent phases of COVID-19 were provided by collaborators in the United States, Italy and Spain. The material from the prospective study consisted of cDNA or gDNA derived from T cells, B-cell-depleted T cells, or PBMCs. Subjects who had been exposed to COVID-19, were actively infected with it, or had recovered from it provided the deeply sampled blood TCRbeta repertoires that made up the dataset. A freely available public database, intended as a resource for researchers studying the immune response to SARS-CoV-2, is where the repertoires were released. Samples were obtained from the ongoing ImmuneRACE study (first 160 participants) and from 1,254 subjects provided by 6 global collaborators. A de-identified subject ID, COVID-19 status, age in years and sex were almost always included in the sample metadata. HLA class I and class II types, where available, came from metadata supplied by the sample provider rather than from assay-based typing.

The immunoSEQ Assay, a bias-controlled multiplex PCR, was used to amplify TCRbeta CDR3 regions from genomic DNA. As for the authors' bioinformatics: The number of nucleated cells in each sample was estimated by amplification of reference gene primers within the assay. To quantify the absolute abundance of each unique TCRbeta CDR3 rearrangement, sequence reads were collapsed and filtered. For each sample, productive Simpson clonality was calculated as the square root of Simpson's diversity index over productive rearrangements. The table comes from immuneACCESS by way of TCRdb, which keeps in-frame sequences with V and J called. Part of the clones is missing from these tables; in studies checked, under half for an unresolved V gene and the rest for unknown reasons. V, J and clone size are taken as reported in that table, and D and trimming were inferred from the DNA itself. Across this sample there are 140,000 or so clones, with 80% seen only once. Approximately 3.5% of the sample is taken by the ten largest.

Samples from volunteer blood donors who had recovered from COVID-19 were contributed by a second Seattle source. The collaborating institutions used their own protocols to collect whole blood in K2EDTA tubes. For TCRbeta analysis, collaborators shipped samples in one of three forms: frozen whole blood, isolated PBMCs, or DNA extracted from either of those sample types. Regarding this clone: It lacks a known antigen. The record has no base qualities; no much larger clone is one base away.

Study-level results and caveats: How much clinical and demographic metadata was included differed by source and by participant, and the metadata was provided uncurated.

The germline V gene encodes CDR1 MNHEY and CDR2 SMNVEV (reference sequence). Compared with germline, V lacks 6 bases and J lacks 9 bases; bases without a gene match: 4. The CDR3 has 11 amino acids, counting the end cysteine and phenylalanine. The retained sequence is limited to the CDR3, 33 bases, with the frame set at the first base. The V and J segments used are TRBV27 and TRBJ2-5; 7 central bases correspond to TRBD2. Material: peripheral blood. The sequence was obtained from a man between 65 and 85 years old who had recovered from COVID-19. This receptor carries the CDR3 CASRSAGAQYF. Read as DNA, the sequence is TGTGCCAGCAGGAGCGCGGGGGCCCAGTACTTC.